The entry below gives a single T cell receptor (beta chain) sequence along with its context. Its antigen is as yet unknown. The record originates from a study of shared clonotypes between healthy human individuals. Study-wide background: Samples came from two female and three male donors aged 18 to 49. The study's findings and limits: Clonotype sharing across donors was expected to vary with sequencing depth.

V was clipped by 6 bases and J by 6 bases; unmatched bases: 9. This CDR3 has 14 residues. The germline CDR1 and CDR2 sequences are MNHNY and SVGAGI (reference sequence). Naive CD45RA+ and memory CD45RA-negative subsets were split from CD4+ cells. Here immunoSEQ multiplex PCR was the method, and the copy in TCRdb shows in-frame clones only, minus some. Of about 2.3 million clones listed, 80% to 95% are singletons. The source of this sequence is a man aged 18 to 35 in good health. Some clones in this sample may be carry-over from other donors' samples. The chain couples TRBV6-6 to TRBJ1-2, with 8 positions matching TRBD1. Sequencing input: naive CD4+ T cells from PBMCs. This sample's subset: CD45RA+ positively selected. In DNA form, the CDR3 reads TGTGCCAGCAGCTCTGCAGGGGGCGCGAATGGCTACACCTTC. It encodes CASSSAGGANGYTF.